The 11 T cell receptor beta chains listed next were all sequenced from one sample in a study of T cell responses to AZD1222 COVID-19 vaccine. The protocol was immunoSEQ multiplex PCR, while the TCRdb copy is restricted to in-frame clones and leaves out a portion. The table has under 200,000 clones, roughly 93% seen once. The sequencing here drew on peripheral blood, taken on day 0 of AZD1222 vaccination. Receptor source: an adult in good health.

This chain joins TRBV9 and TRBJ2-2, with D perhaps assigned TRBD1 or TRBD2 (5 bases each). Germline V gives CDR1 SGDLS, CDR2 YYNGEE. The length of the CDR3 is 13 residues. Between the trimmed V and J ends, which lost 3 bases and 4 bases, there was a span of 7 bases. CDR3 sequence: CASSEGTTGELFF. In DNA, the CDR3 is TGTGCCAGCAGCGAAGGGACCACCGGGGAGCTGTTTTTT.

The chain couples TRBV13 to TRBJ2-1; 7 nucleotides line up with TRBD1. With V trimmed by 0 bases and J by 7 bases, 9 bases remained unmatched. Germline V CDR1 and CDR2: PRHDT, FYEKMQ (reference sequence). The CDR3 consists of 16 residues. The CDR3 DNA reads TGTGCCAGCAGCTTAGGCCCGCTGACAGGGCGGAATGAGCAGTTCTTC. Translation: CASSLGPLTGRNEQFF.

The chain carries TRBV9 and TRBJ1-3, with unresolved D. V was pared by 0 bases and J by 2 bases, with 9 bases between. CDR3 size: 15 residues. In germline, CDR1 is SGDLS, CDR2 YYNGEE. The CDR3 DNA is TGTGCCAGCAGCGTAGACCCAGCCACTGGAAACACCATATATTTT. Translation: CASSVDPATGNTIYF.

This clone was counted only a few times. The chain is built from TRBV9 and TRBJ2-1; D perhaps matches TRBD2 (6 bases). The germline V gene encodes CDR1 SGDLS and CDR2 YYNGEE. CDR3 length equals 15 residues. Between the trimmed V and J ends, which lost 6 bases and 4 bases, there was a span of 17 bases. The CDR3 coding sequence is TGTGCCAGCAACCTAGGAGGGAGGAATTACAATGAGCAGTTCTTC. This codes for CASNLGGRNYNEQFF.

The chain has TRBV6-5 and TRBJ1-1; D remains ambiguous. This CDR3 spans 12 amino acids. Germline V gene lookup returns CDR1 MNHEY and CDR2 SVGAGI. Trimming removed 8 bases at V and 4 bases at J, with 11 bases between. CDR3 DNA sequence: TGTGCCAGCCTCGGTTTGGGCACTGAAGCTTTCTTT. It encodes CASLGLGTEAFF.

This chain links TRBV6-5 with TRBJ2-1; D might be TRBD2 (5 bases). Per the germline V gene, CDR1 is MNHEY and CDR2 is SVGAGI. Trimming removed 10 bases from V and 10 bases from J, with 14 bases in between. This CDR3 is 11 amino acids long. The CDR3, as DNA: TGTGCCACCACCTCCCGCGGGGAGCAGTTCTTC. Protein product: CATTSRGEQFF.

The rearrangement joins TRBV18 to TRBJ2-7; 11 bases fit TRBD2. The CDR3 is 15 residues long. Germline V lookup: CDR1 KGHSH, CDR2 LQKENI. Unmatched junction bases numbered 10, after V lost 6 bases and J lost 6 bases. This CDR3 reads CASSPILAGEAEQYF. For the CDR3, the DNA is TGTGCCAGCTCCCCTATACTAGCGGGAGAAGCCGAGCAGTACTTC.

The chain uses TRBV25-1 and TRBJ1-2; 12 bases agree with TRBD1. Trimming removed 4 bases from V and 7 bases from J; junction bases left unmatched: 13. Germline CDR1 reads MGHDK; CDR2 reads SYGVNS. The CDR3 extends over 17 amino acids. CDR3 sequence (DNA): TGTGCCAGCAGTGGGCAAGCGCGGGACAGGGGGCAAGGTGGCTACACCTTC. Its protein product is CASSGQARDRGQGGYTF.

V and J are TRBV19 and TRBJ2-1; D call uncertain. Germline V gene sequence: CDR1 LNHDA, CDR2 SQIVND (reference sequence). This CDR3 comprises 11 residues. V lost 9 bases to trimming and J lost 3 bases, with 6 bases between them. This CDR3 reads CASEYYNEQFF. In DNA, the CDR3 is TGTGCCAGCGAATACTACAATGAGCAGTTCTTC.

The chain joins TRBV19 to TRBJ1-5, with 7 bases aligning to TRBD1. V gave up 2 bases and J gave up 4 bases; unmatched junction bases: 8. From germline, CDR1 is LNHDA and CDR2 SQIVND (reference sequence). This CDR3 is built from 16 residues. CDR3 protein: CASSIYLTGLNQPQHF. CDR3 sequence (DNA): TGTGCCAGTAGTATATACCTGACAGGGTTAAATCAGCCCCAGCATTTT.

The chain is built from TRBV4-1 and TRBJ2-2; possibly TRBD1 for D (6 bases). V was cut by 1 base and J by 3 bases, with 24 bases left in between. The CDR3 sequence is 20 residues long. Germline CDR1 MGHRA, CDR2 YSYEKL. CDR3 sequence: CASSQVLGAGSFGDTGELFF. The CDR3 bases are TGCGCCAGCAGCCAAGTTCTGGGGGCAGGGAGCTTTGGGGACACCGGGGAGCTGTTTTTT.